A selection of T cell receptor beta chains follows, all from one sample in a study of blood T cells in healthy people across ages. TCRdb fed the 5' RACE reads into MiXCR, producing one record per CDR3 protein. The sample shows hundreds of thousands of distinct CDR3 sequences, about 62% of them seen only once. What was sequenced was blood. The receptors derive from a man aged 25 to 40 in good health. Each CDR3 is given with its conserved first and last residue. A D gene is named only where the DNA matches it firmly. Clone size is not always given. Where it is, it says once, few, many or a class for expanded clones.

d_gene: TRBD1
v_gene: TRBV20-1
j_gene: TRBJ1-5
abundance: -
CDR3aa: CSARIWGGQEDQPQHF
CDR3nt: TGCAGTGCTAGAATTTGGGGCGGACAGGAAGATCAGCCCCAGCATTTT

d_gene: -
v_gene: TRBV12-3/TRBV12-4
j_gene: TRBJ1-1
abundance: -
CDR3aa: CASREPGDMNTEAFF
CDR3nt: TGTGCCAGCAGGGAACCGGGGGATATGAACACTGAAGCTTTCTTT

d_gene: -
v_gene: TRBV20-1
j_gene: TRBJ2-5
abundance: -
CDR3aa: CSARDPGRDGETQYF
CDR3nt: TGCAGTGCTAGAGATCCGGGGCGGGACGGGGAGACCCAGTACTTC

d_gene: -
v_gene: TRBV15
j_gene: TRBJ2-1
abundance: few
CDR3aa: CATSRDRTTVENNEQFF
CDR3nt: TGTGCCACCAGCAGAGATCGGACGACCGTGGAAAACAATGAGCAGTTCTTC

d_gene: -
v_gene: TRBV20-1
j_gene: TRBJ1-1
abundance: -
CDR3aa: CSARAMVGNTEAFF
CDR3nt: TGCAGTGCTAGAGCTATGGTAGGGAACACTGAAGCTTTCTTT

d_gene: TRBD1
v_gene: TRBV20-1
j_gene: TRBJ1-2
abundance: -
CDR3aa: CSARPFDRGGDGYTF
CDR3nt: TGCAGTGCTAGGCCCTTCGACAGGGGAGGGGATGGCTACACCTTC

d_gene: TRBD2
v_gene: TRBV28
j_gene: TRBJ2-7
abundance: -
CDR3aa: CASSNPEASGTYEQYF
CDR3nt: TGTGCCAGCAGTAACCCCGAGGCTAGCGGTACCTACGAGCAGTACTTC

d_gene: -
v_gene: TRBV12-3/TRBV12-4
j_gene: TRBJ2-3
abundance: -
CDR3aa: CASSLAGSITDTQYF
CDR3nt: TGTGCCAGCAGTTTAGCGGGGTCGATCACAGATACGCAGTATTTT

d_gene: -
v_gene: TRBV28
j_gene: TRBJ1-2
abundance: -
CDR3aa: CASSFNPRGLYYGYTF
CDR3nt: TGTGCCAGCAGTTTTAACCCTCGCGGGCTCTACTATGGCTACACCTTC

d_gene: -
v_gene: TRBV7-2
j_gene: TRBJ1-5
abundance: -
CDR3aa: CGSSFAKQPQHF
CDR3nt: TGTGGCAGCAGCTTTGCCAAGCAGCCCCAGCATTTT

d_gene: TRBD1
v_gene: TRBV10-3
j_gene: TRBJ2-5
abundance: -
CDR3aa: CAIRTTGGGKQYF
CDR3nt: TGTGCCATCAGAACCACAGGGGGAGGCAAGCAGTACTTC

d_gene: TRBD1
v_gene: TRBV27
j_gene: TRBJ1-4
abundance: -
CDR3aa: CASSTMAQGERPDNEKLFF
CDR3nt: TGTGCCAGCAGTACTATGGCCCAGGGGGAGCGACCTGATAATGAAAAACTGTTTTTT

d_gene: TRBD1
v_gene: TRBV9
j_gene: TRBJ2-7
abundance: -
CDR3aa: CASSPGDRVEQYF
CDR3nt: TGTGCCAGCAGCCCGGGGGACAGGGTCGAGCAGTACTTC

d_gene: -
v_gene: TRBV12-3/TRBV12-4
j_gene: TRBJ1-2
abundance: few
CDR3aa: CASSTRGYGYTF
CDR3nt: TGTGCCAGCAGTACCAGGGGTTATGGCTACACCTTC

d_gene: -
v_gene: TRBV9
j_gene: TRBJ1-2
abundance: -
CDR3aa: CASSPTDSYGYTF
CDR3nt: TGTGCCAGCAGCCCGACCGACAGCTATGGCTACACCTTC

d_gene: -
v_gene: TRBV12-3/TRBV12-4
j_gene: TRBJ1-2
abundance: -
CDR3aa: CASSFMMVGSGYTF
CDR3nt: TGTGCCAGCAGTTTTATGATGGTAGGGAGCGGCTACACCTTC

d_gene: -
v_gene: TRBV6-2/TRBV6-3
j_gene: TRBJ1-4
abundance: few
CDR3aa: CASSFTGVATNEKLFF
CDR3nt: TGTGCCAGCAGTTTCACCGGGGTGGCAACTAATGAAAAACTGTTTTTT

d_gene: -
v_gene: TRBV4-1
j_gene: TRBJ2-3
abundance: once
CDR3aa: CASSQVYRASSTDTQYF
CDR3nt: TGCGCCAGCAGCCAAGTTTATCGGGCTAGTAGTACAGATACGCAGTATTTT

d_gene: TRBD2
v_gene: TRBV7-2
j_gene: TRBJ2-3
abundance: few
CDR3aa: CASSHLLGRGTDTQYF
CDR3nt: TGTGCCAGCAGCCACCTCCTTGGGAGGGGTACAGATACGCAGTATTTT

d_gene: TRBD1
v_gene: TRBV6-5
j_gene: TRBJ1-2
abundance: -
CDR3aa: CASSPNRDRHGYTF
CDR3nt: TGTGCCAGCAGCCCCAACCGGGACAGGCATGGCTACACCTTC

d_gene: TRBD2
v_gene: TRBV2
j_gene: TRBJ2-5
abundance: few
CDR3aa: CASSEDREGEQYF
CDR3nt: TGTGCCAGCAGTGAAGACCGGGAGGGGGAGCAGTACTTC

d_gene: -
v_gene: TRBV20-1
j_gene: TRBJ1-2
abundance: -
CDR3aa: CSASFNTGDSYGYTF
CDR3nt: TGCAGTGCTAGCTTTAATACGGGGGATTCATATGGCTACACCTTC

d_gene: -
v_gene: TRBV9
j_gene: TRBJ2-5
abundance: -
CDR3aa: CASSGEVRGTQYF
CDR3nt: TGTGCCAGCAGCGGAGAGGTCCGCGGGACCCAGTACTTC

d_gene: -
v_gene: TRBV12-3/TRBV12-4
j_gene: TRBJ1-5
abundance: -
CDR3aa: CASSSGRTEWPQHF
CDR3nt: TGTGCCAGCAGCTCGGGACGGACCGAATGGCCCCAGCATTTT

d_gene: -
v_gene: TRBV11-2
j_gene: TRBJ2-1
abundance: few
CDR3aa: CASSPARGTSYNEQFF
CDR3nt: TGTGCCAGCAGTCCCGCGAGGGGCACGTCCTACAATGAGCAGTTCTTC

d_gene: -
v_gene: TRBV20-1
j_gene: TRBJ2-7
abundance: -
CDR3aa: CSAERLSRTRAYEQYF
CDR3nt: TGCAGTGCTGAGCGACTATCAAGGACTCGGGCCTACGAGCAGTACTTC

d_gene: TRBD2
v_gene: TRBV20-1
j_gene: TRBJ2-5
abundance: -
CDR3aa: CGAAPPGGPSLRQETQYF
CDR3nt: TGCGGTGCCGCCCCTCCGGGGGGGCCAAGTTTAAGACAAGAGACCCAGTACTTC

d_gene: TRBD1
v_gene: TRBV5-5
j_gene: TRBJ1-2
abundance: few
CDR3aa: CASSGQGAYGYGYTF
CDR3nt: TGTGCCAGCAGCGGACAGGGGGCTTATGGCTATGGCTACACCTTC

d_gene: -
v_gene: TRBV4-3
j_gene: TRBJ1-1
abundance: -
CDR3aa: CASSQDYDGNTEAFF
CDR3nt: TGCGCCAGCAGCCAAGATTACGACGGGAACACTGAAGCTTTCTTT

d_gene: -
v_gene: TRBV30
j_gene: TRBJ1-4
abundance: few
CDR3aa: CAWNPGRNEKLFF
CDR3nt: TGTGCCTGGAATCCGGGACGAAATGAAAAACTGTTTTTT

d_gene: TRBD2
v_gene: TRBV28
j_gene: TRBJ2-5
abundance: -
CDR3aa: CASTAPLGRVYF
CDR3nt: TGTGCCAGCACCGCCCCCCTCGGGAGGGTGTACTTC

d_gene: -
v_gene: TRBV20-1
j_gene: TRBJ2-7
abundance: -
CDR3aa: CSARGLKNEQYF
CDR3nt: TGCAGTGCTAGAGGGCTAAAAAACGAGCAGTACTTC

d_gene: -
v_gene: TRBV7-2
j_gene: TRBJ1-2
abundance: -
CDR3aa: CASSVVQGYGYTF
CDR3nt: TGTGCCAGCAGCGTAGTCCAGGGGTATGGCTACACCTTC

d_gene: -
v_gene: TRBV6-5
j_gene: TRBJ2-3
abundance: -
CDR3aa: CASRETLQGTDTQYF
CDR3nt: TGTGCCAGCAGAGAAACATTGCAGGGGACAGATACGCAGTATTTT

d_gene: -
v_gene: TRBV3-1
j_gene: TRBJ2-1
abundance: -
CDR3aa: CASSTIRGNEQFF
CDR3nt: TGTGCCAGTTCGACCATTAGGGGCAATGAGCAGTTCTTC

d_gene: -
v_gene: TRBV10-3
j_gene: TRBJ2-5
abundance: few
CDR3aa: CAISDGQYQETQYF
CDR3nt: TGTGCCATCAGTGATGGACAGTACCAAGAGACCCAGTACTTC

d_gene: TRBD1
v_gene: TRBV7-2
j_gene: TRBJ1-2
abundance: once
CDR3aa: CASSSSRQGGGYTF
CDR3nt: TGTGCCAGCAGCTCGTCCCGACAGGGAGGTGGCTACACCTTC

d_gene: -
v_gene: TRBV7-9
j_gene: TRBJ2-6
abundance: -
CDR3aa: CASGSQGTAGANVLTF
CDR3nt: TGTGCCAGCGGTTCCCAGGGCACGGCTGGGGCCAACGTCCTGACTTTC

d_gene: TRBD1
v_gene: TRBV7-8
j_gene: TRBJ2-7
abundance: -
CDR3aa: CASTGTGKYEQYF
CDR3nt: TGTGCCAGCACCGGGACAGGGAAGTATGAGCAGTACTTC

d_gene: -
v_gene: TRBV27
j_gene: TRBJ1-5
abundance: -
CDR3aa: CASSLSTYVQPQHF
CDR3nt: TGTGCCAGCAGTTTATCGACTTACGTTCAGCCCCAGCATTTT

d_gene: TRBD1
v_gene: TRBV10-3
j_gene: TRBJ1-1
abundance: few
CDR3aa: CAISAGGTEAFF
CDR3nt: TGTGCCATCAGTGCAGGGGGGACTGAAGCTTTCTTT

d_gene: -
v_gene: TRBV20-1
j_gene: TRBJ2-3
abundance: few
CDR3aa: CSASYGGTDTQYF
CDR3nt: TGCAGTGCTAGCTACGGGGGAACAGATACGCAGTATTTT

d_gene: TRBD2
v_gene: TRBV7-9
j_gene: TRBJ2-5
abundance: -
CDR3aa: CASSLEGLGNEQYF
CDR3nt: TGTGCCAGCAGCTTAGAGGGACTAGGAAATGAGCAGTACTTC

d_gene: TRBD1
v_gene: TRBV20-1
j_gene: TRBJ2-1
abundance: -
CDR3aa: CSTGGPRNEQFF
CDR3nt: TGCAGTACAGGGGGCCCGAGGAATGAGCAGTTCTTC

d_gene: -
v_gene: TRBV6-2/TRBV6-3
j_gene: TRBJ1-2
abundance: -
CDR3aa: CASSYSFRDFNYGYTF
CDR3nt: TGTGCCAGTAGTTACTCGTTCAGGGATTTTAACTATGGCTACACCTTC

d_gene: TRBD1
v_gene: TRBV6-1
j_gene: TRBJ1-5
abundance: -
CDR3aa: CASSEGGQGGNQPQHF
CDR3nt: TGTGCCAGCAGTGAAGGCGGACAGGGGGGAAATCAGCCCCAGCATTTT

d_gene: TRBD2
v_gene: TRBV2
j_gene: TRBJ2-5
abundance: -
CDR3aa: CASSTGGLATQYF
CDR3nt: TGTGCCAGCAGTACGGGGGGTCTAGCGACCCAGTACTTC

d_gene: TRBD2
v_gene: TRBV7-9
j_gene: TRBJ2-1
abundance: -
CDR3aa: CASSIGLAGVPFF
CDR3nt: TGTGCCAGCAGCATCGGACTAGCGGGAGTCCCGTTCTTC

d_gene: -
v_gene: TRBV11-2
j_gene: TRBJ2-1
abundance: -
CDR3aa: CASRMMAEQFF
CDR3nt: TGTGCCAGCAGGATGATGGCGGAGCAGTTCTTC

d_gene: TRBD2
v_gene: TRBV18
j_gene: TRBJ2-1
abundance: -
CDR3aa: CASSPPGTSGYNEQFF
CDR3nt: TGTGCCAGCTCACCACCAGGGACTAGCGGATACAATGAGCAGTTCTTC

d_gene: TRBD2
v_gene: TRBV29-1
j_gene: TRBJ2-7
abundance: -
CDR3aa: CSAEDLAGGGYEQYF
CDR3nt: TGCAGCGCTGAAGATTTGGCGGGGGGGGGTTACGAGCAGTACTTC

d_gene: -
v_gene: TRBV6-5
j_gene: TRBJ1-2
abundance: -
CDR3aa: CASSYSQKHTF
CDR3nt: TGTGCCAGCAGTTACTCGCAGAAACACACCTTC

d_gene: -
v_gene: TRBV6-1
j_gene: TRBJ2-4
abundance: once
CDR3aa: CASSAHVELAKNIQYF
CDR3nt: TGTGCCAGCAGTGCTCACGTGGAATTAGCCAAAAACATTCAGTACTTC

d_gene: -
v_gene: TRBV6-2/TRBV6-3
j_gene: TRBJ2-1
abundance: -
CDR3aa: CASSRHPGDSREQFF
CDR3nt: TGTGCCAGCAGCCGACATCCAGGGGACTCGCGGGAGCAGTTCTTC